This TCR beta chain stems from a study of cytomegalovirus exposure and HLA in healthy donors. General study findings and limits: In a later analysis, parvovirus B19, influenza, CMV and Epstein-Barr virus appeared linked to several top co-occurrence clusters. When analyzed later, a missense DCLRE1C variant was found to be linked to TCR beta V- and J-gene trimming.

Regarding this clone: Its antigen is as yet unknown.

Use of 60 Vbeta and 13 Jbeta primers characterized the PCR. Some clones are missing from TCRdb's copy, which holds only in-frame ones; the method was immunoSEQ multiplex PCR. Of over 150,000 clones listed, about 80% were seen once; the top ten hold roughly 3.5%. Sequenced sample: PBMCs. This clonotype originated in a woman aged 60-70 years in good health and CMV-seropositive.

CDR3 nucleotides: TGTGCCAGCTCACCGCGGGAGGGCGTGTCCTACAATGAGCAGTTCTTC. This translates into CASSPREGVSYNEQFF. This chain links TRBV18 with TRBJ2-1, with 9 bases matching TRBD2. Losses at the gene ends were 3 bases for V and 1 base for J; bases not matched to a gene: 4. Germline CDR1 KGHSH, CDR2 LQKENI. The CDR3 covers 16 residues.